The 21 T cell receptor beta chains below come from one sample, sequenced in a study of siplizumab effects on memory and regulatory T cells. Generated by immunoSEQ multiplex PCR, the TCRdb table keeps only in-frame clones and is missing some. The sample carries more than 90,000 clones, 85% to 95% recorded once. The sample consisted of non-Treg CD4+ T cells sorted from blood. These receptors all stem from a human donor in good health.

In its sample, this clone was seen once. The chain carries TRBV2 and TRBJ1-5, with D possibly TRBD1 on 6 matching bases. The CDR3 loop spans 13 amino acids. Germline CDR1 SNHLY, CDR2 FYNNEI. Trimming took off 8 bases at V and 10 bases at J, with 18 bases between the two ends. The CDR3 spells CASRGRTGGPQHF. The CDR3 nucleotides are TGTGCCAGCCGAGGACGCACCGGGGGCCCCCAGCATTTT.

Only one count was recorded for this clone. V and J are TRBV2 and TRBJ1-4, with 8 bases matching TRBD1. The CDR3 consists of 14 residues. J was trimmed by 1 base and V by 7 bases; bases with no gene match: 2. Germline CDR1 SNHLY, CDR2 FYNNEI. The CDR3 DNA reads as TGTGCCAGCACCGACAGGGGAACTAATGAAAAACTGTTTTTT. Protein product: CASTDRGTNEKLFF.

The V and J genes are TRBV19 and TRBJ2-7; D possibly corresponds to TRBD2 (6 bases). The CDR3 covers 14 residues. Trimming removed 6 bases from V and 6 bases from J, with 18 bases in between. Germline CDR1 is LNHDA and CDR2 is SQIVND (reference sequence). CDR3 nucleotides: TGTGCCAGTAGCCAAAACCCGGGAGTAAGCGAGCAGTACTTC. Its translation: CASSQNPGVSEQYF. The full variable domain, with the rest looked up from reference TRBV19 and TRBJ2-7, is DGGITQSPKYLFRKEGQNVTLSCEQNLNHDAMYWYRQDPGQGLRLIYYSQIVNDFQKGDIAEGYSVSREKKESFPLTVTSAQKNPTAFYLCASSQNPGVSEQYFGPGTRLTVT.

V is TRBV28 and J is TRBJ1-2, with a possible D match to TRBD1 (5 bases). From germline, CDR1 is MDHEN and CDR2 SYDVKM. V was trimmed by 3 bases and J by 8 bases, leaving 13 bases between them. This CDR3 is built from 13 residues. The CDR3 region has the DNA TGTGCCAGCAGTTTTCATGGGGCGCGGGGCTACACCTTC. It specifies CASSFHGARGYTF.

J is TRBJ1-2 and V is TRBV14; 7 nucleotides agree with TRBD1. From germline, CDR1 is SGHDN and CDR2 FVKESK. This CDR3 has 14 residues. The junction had 4 bases not matched to a gene; V was cut back by 4 bases and J by 2 bases. The CDR3 reads CASSRLTGNYGYTF. For the CDR3, the DNA is TGTGCCAGCAGCCGGCTGACAGGGAACTATGGCTACACCTTC.

The V call is TRBV28, the J call TRBJ1-2; possibly TRBD1 for D (5 bases). Trimming cost V 1 base and J 4 bases, with 10 bases left between them. In germline, CDR1 is MDHEN, CDR2 SYDVKM. CDR3 size: 14 residues. The CDR3, as DNA: TGTGCCAGCAGTTTATTAGGGGCAATCTATGGCTACACCTTC. Its protein product is CASSLLGAIYGYTF.

The chain is built from TRBV7-3 and TRBJ2-2; D gene uncertain. Germline V gene sequence: CDR1 SGHTA, CDR2 FQGTGA. The CDR3 contains 15 residues. V was shortened by 5 bases and J by 4 bases, with 14 bases between the two germline ends. This CDR3 reads CASSKQGRFTGELFF. The DNA for the CDR3 is TGTGCCAGCAGCAAACAAGGGCGATTCACCGGGGAGCTGTTTTTT.

The chain couples TRBV27 to TRBJ2-3; D gene unclear. The CDR3 is 15 amino acids. V lost 0 bases to trimming and J lost 2 bases, with 9 bases between them. Germline V gives CDR1 MNHEY, CDR2 SMNVEV (reference sequence). The CDR3 sequence is CASSLSVLPTDTQYF. Written as DNA, the CDR3 is TGTGCCAGCAGTTTATCGGTTTTACCCACAGATACGCAGTATTTT.

V is TRBV6-5 and J is TRBJ1-1, with no clear D. Per germline, CDR1 MNHEY and CDR2 SVGAGI. The CDR3 runs to 14 residues. V was pared by 5 bases and J by 4 bases, with 14 bases between. In nucleotides, the CDR3 is TGTGCCAGCAGTCCCGCCAGGAGGAGCACTGAAGCTTTCTTT. Its translation is CASSPARRSTEAFF.

The chain is built from TRBV7-3 and TRBJ2-1, with unresolved D. Trimming pared 0 bases from V and 1 base from J, leaving 10 bases between. Germline V gene sequence: CDR1 SGHTA, CDR2 FQGTGA. This CDR3 comprises 16 residues. The CDR3 here is CASSLTAAASYNEQFF. In DNA, the CDR3 is TGTGCCAGCAGCTTAACGGCTGCTGCGTCCTACAATGAGCAGTTCTTC.

The chain is built from TRBV5-1 and TRBJ1-1; 8 nucleotides match TRBD1. The germline V gene has CDR1 SGHRS and CDR2 YFSETQ. This CDR3 contains 14 residues. The V and J ends lost 4 bases and 3 bases, in that order; junction bases with no gene match: 5. CDR3 region: CASSRDRLDTEAFF. CDR3 coding DNA: TGCGCCAGCAGCCGGGACAGGTTGGACACTGAAGCTTTCTTT.

DNA of the CDR3: TGTGCCAGCAGCAACCCCGGACAGTCCGGAGGGGAAAAACTGTTTTTT. It specifies CASSNPGQSGGEKLFF. J is TRBJ1-4 and V is TRBV9; tentatively, D is TRBD1 (6 bases). CDR1 is SGDLS and CDR2 is YYNGEE in the germline V gene. This CDR3 is 16 amino acids long. V lost 4 bases, J lost 8 bases, and 21 bases lay in between.

This sequence joins TRBV7-2 and TRBJ1-5; D unresolved. Germline V lookup: CDR1 SGHTA, CDR2 FQGNSA. Trimming took off 3 bases at V and 0 bases at J, with 3 bases between the two ends. This CDR3 comprises 13 residues. DNA for the CDR3: TGTGCCAGCAGCTTTGCTAGCAATCAGCCCCAGCATTTT. Residues: CASSFASNQPQHF.

The chain couples TRBV14 to TRBJ1-4; no definite D call. This CDR3 comprises 15 residues. Deletions cut 4 bases from V and 0 bases from J, with 9 bases between. Germline V gene data show CDR1 as SGHDN and CDR2 as FVKESK. CDR3 amino acids: CASSPIIATNEKLFF. The CDR3, as DNA: TGTGCCAGCAGCCCCATCATTGCAACTAATGAAAAACTGTTTTTT.

This chain connects TRBV18 to TRBJ2-3; D gene ambiguous. The CDR3 is 11 amino acids. V was pared by 6 bases and J by 6 bases, with 7 bases between. Germline loops: CDR1 KGHSH, CDR2 LQKENI. The CDR3 DNA sequence: TGTGCCAGCTCCGTGGGGGATACGCAGTATTTT. Amino acids: CASSVGDTQYF. Combining the CDR3 with reference TRBV18 and TRBJ2-3 gives the whole variable domain NAGVMQNPRHLVRRRGQEARLRCSPMKGHSHVYWYRQLPEEGLKFMVYLQKENIIDESGMPKERFSAEFPKEGPSILRIQQVVRGDSAAYFCASSVGDTQYFGPGTRLTVL.

This clone was counted a single time. The CDR3 protein is CASSPQGWDTEAFF. CDR3 DNA: TGTGCCAGCAGCCCGCAGGGGTGGGACACTGAAGCTTTCTTT. The rearrangement uses TRBV7-9 and TRBJ1-1; weak D call: TRBD1 (6 bases). Germline assignment: CDR1 SEHNR and CDR2 FQNEAQ (reference sequence). There are 14 residues in the CDR3. V lost 5 bases and J 3 bases, leaving 13 bases between the germline ends.

This clone has only one observation. This chain uses TRBV28 with TRBJ1-1; tentatively, D is TRBD1 (5 bases). The CDR3 is made up of 16 amino acids. The germline V and J ends were trimmed by 5 bases and 1 base, with 17 bases remaining between them. Germline CDR1 and CDR2: MDHEN and SYDVKM. Here the CDR3 reads CASSMWDGLKNTEAFF. The CDR3 nucleotides are TGTGCCAGCAGTATGTGGGACGGCTTAAAGAACACTGAAGCTTTCTTT.

V usage is TRBV30 and J usage is TRBJ2-3; D remains unclear. Trimming left V 0 bases short and J 8 bases short, with 6 bases between. The length of the CDR3 is 11 residues. Germline-derived CDR1 and CDR2 are GTSNPN and SVGIG (reference sequence). CDR3 coding DNA: TGTGCCTGGAGTGTACGTAGTACGCAGTATTTT. Translated: CAWSVRSTQYF.

The J gene is TRBJ1-5, the V gene TRBV18, with D possibly being TRBD1 (5 bases). With 3 bases removed from V and 5 bases from J, the gap between germline ends came to 8 bases. Germline assignment: CDR1 KGHSH and CDR2 LQKENI. This CDR3 has 13 residues. The CDR3 is CASSPGADQPQHF. The CDR3 bases are TGTGCCAGCTCACCCGGGGCGGATCAGCCCCAGCATTTT.

A single count supports this clone. The chain is built from TRBV14 and TRBJ2-1; 11 nucleotides line up with TRBD2. The CDR3 loop spans 16 amino acids. V lost 4 bases, J lost 7 bases, and 9 bases stayed unmatched. CDR1 and CDR2 from the germline V gene are SGHDN and FVKESK. Here the CDR3 reads CASSLAGGPGQNEQFF. CDR3 nucleotide sequence: TGTGCCAGCAGCCTAGCGGGAGGGCCTGGGCAGAATGAGCAGTTCTTC.

The chain joins TRBV29-1 to TRBJ2-7; TRBD1 matches at 7 bases. Germline values: CDR1 SQVTM, CDR2 ANQGSEA. The CDR3 contains 11 residues. The junction had 3 bases not matched to a gene; V was cut back by 6 bases and J by 4 bases. The CDR3 coding sequence is TGCAGCGTACGGGACAGATACGAGCAGTACTTC. It codes for CSVRDRYEQYF.